The rows below give T cell receptor beta chains drawn from one sample of a study of brain T cells in children with intractable seizures. The table came from immunoSEQ multiplex PCR; TCRdb's copy has only in-frame clones and leaves some out. Among around 80,000 clones listed, approximately 89% were seen once. This sample comprised peripheral blood, obtained at surgery. Receptor source: a girl aged 2 to 10 with Rasmussen encephalitis and intractable seizures. Both conserved end residues are part of each CDR3. A D gene is named only where the DNA matches it firmly. The size entry is marked missing in some rows and otherwise reads once, few, many or a size class.

NA NA TRBJ2-4 TRBV30 TGTGCCTGGAGTGGGCAGGGGACAAACATTCAGTACTTC CAWSGQGTNIQYF
NA NA TRBJ2-7 TRBV12-3/TRBV12-4 TGTGCCAGCAGGACAGGCTACGAGCAGTACTTC CASRTGYEQYF
TRBD1 NA TRBJ2-7 TRBV27 TGTGCCAGCAGCTACAGGGGGCTCAGGGAGCAGTACTTC CASSYRGLREQYF
TRBD1 NA TRBJ1-5 TRBV2 TGTGCCAGCAATCATGAAGGACAGGGGAGAGCTCAGCCCCAGCATTTT CASNHEGQGRAQPQHF
TRBD2 once TRBJ2-1 TRBV5-4 TGTGCCAGCAGCGTCGGGACTAGCGGGCGGGGGAATGAGCAGTTCTTC CASSVGTSGRGNEQFF
NA NA TRBJ2-7 TRBV5-5 TGTGCCAGCAGCTACAGGTACGAGCAGTACTTC CASSYRYEQYF
NA NA TRBJ2-7 TRBV30 TGTGCCTGGAGTAAAGAGATCTCCTACGAGCAGTACTTC CAWSKEISYEQYF
NA NA TRBJ1-2 TRBV2 TGTGCCACTACGAGGACGGCCTATGGCTACACCTTC CATTRTAYGYTF
NA NA TRBJ1-4 TRBV5-4 TGTGCCAGCAGCTTGGGAGCAACTAATGAAAAACTGTTTTTT CASSLGATNEKLFF
TRBD1 NA TRBJ1-2 TRBV29-1 TGCAGCGTTGAATTCTCGAGGACAGGACTTGCGAATGGCTACACCTTC CSVEFSRTGLANGYTF
NA NA TRBJ2-7 TRBV28 TGTGCCAGCACCAAAGCCGGGACACCTTGGTTCTACGAGCAGTACTTC CASTKAGTPWFYEQYF
NA NA TRBJ1-1 TRBV30 TGTGCCTGGAGTGTGCGGCGTGAAGCTTTCTTT CAWSVRREAFF
NA NA TRBJ1-2 TRBV3-1/TRBV3-2 TGTGCCAGCAGCCAAGCAGCTAACTATGGCTACACCTTC CASSQAANYGYTF
NA NA TRBJ1-1 TRBV2 TGTGCCAGCAATCGACTACAGGGTCGGACTGAAGCTTTCTTT CASNRLQGRTEAFF
NA NA TRBJ1-2 TRBV2 TGTGCCCTCAGGGATCCTAACTATGGCTACACCTTC CALRDPNYGYTF
TRBD2 NA TRBJ2-2 TRBV9 TGTGCCAGCAGCGCCCGGGAGGGAAGCACCGGGGAGCTGTTTTTT CASSAREGSTGELFF
TRBD1 NA TRBJ2-5 TRBV29-1 TGCAGCGGCCTACGGGACAGGGAGGCCCAGTACTTC CSGLRDREAQYF
TRBD2 NA TRBJ2-2 TRBV5-4 TGTGCCAGCAGCCGTACTAGCGGGAGACCCGGGGAGCTGTTTTTT CASSRTSGRPGELFF
NA NA TRBJ1-2 TRBV19 TGTGCCAGTATGGAACAGAGTTATGGCTACACCTTC CASMEQSYGYTF
NA NA TRBJ1-2 TRBV18 TGTGCCAGCTCACCCCCGTTGTCGGGCCCCCTATACAAGGGCTACACCTTC CASSPPLSGPLYKGYTF
TRBD1 NA TRBJ1-2 TRBV7-3 TGTGCCAGCAGCCCCGCCCCTTCAGGGGGCTCCCTAAATGGCTACACCTTC CASSPAPSGGSLNGYTF
TRBD2 NA TRBJ2-1 TRBV6-5 TGTGCCAGCAAGACTAGCGGTCTCAGGGACAATGAGCAGTTCTTC CASKTSGLRDNEQFF
NA NA TRBJ2-7 TRBV28 TGTGCCAGCAGTTTAGACGGGCACTACGAGCAGTACTTC CASSLDGHYEQYF
TRBD2 NA TRBJ2-3 TRBV3-1/TRBV3-2 TGTGCCAGCAGCTCCAGACTAGCGGGAGGGCCGGCAGATACGCAGTATTTT CASSSRLAGGPADTQYF
NA NA TRBJ2-1 TRBV6-5 TGTGCCAGCAGTTACGAACCAGCTTCCAATGAGCAGTTCTTC CASSYEPASNEQFF
NA NA TRBJ1-3 TRBV2 TGTGCCAGCAGTGGCTCTAGAGGCACCATATATTTT CASSGSRGTIYF
TRBD1 NA TRBJ2-7 TRBV3-1/TRBV3-2 TGTGCCAGCAGCCAAGATTGGGACAGTACCTACGAGCAGTACTTC CASSQDWDSTYEQYF
NA NA TRBJ1-1 TRBV19 TGTGCCAGTAGTATCCAGATAGGAATAACTGAAGCTTTCTTT CASSIQIGITEAFF
NA NA TRBJ1-2 TRBV18 TGTGCCAGCTCACCTCAAACGAGTGGAAATGGCTACACCTTC CASSPQTSGNGYTF
TRBD2 NA TRBJ2-3 TRBV7-9 TGTGCCAGCAGGATTCCAGCGGGAGGTCCTCGCACAGATACGCAGTATTTT CASRIPAGGPRTDTQYF
TRBD2 NA TRBJ2-5 TRBV5-1 TGCGCCAGCAGCTTGTCATGGCGAGCGGGAGACCGAAGACTCCAAGAGACCCAGTACTTC CASSLSWRAGDRRLQETQYF
TRBD2 NA TRBJ2-3 TRBV12-3/TRBV12-4 TGTGCCAGCAGGCTAGCGGGAGGGCAGACGCAGTATTTT CASRLAGGQTQYF
TRBD2 NA TRBJ2-2 TRBV11-2 TGTGCCAGCAGCGGGGGACTAGCTGGCACCGGGGAGCTGTTTTTT CASSGGLAGTGELFF
NA once TRBJ2-2 TRBV28 TGTGCCAGCAGTTTACCCCCCGGGGAGCTGTTTTTT CASSLPPGELFF
NA NA TRBJ1-6 TRBV3-1/TRBV3-2 TGTGCCAGCAGCCAAGGGGCAGGACGACGTGTGAATTCACCCCTCCACTTT CASSQGAGRRVNSPLHF
NA once TRBJ1-6 TRBV30 TGTGCCTGGAGTCGGTCCTCACCCCTCCACTTT CAWSRSSPLHF
NA NA TRBJ1-6 TRBV3-1/TRBV3-2 TGTGCCAGCGCTAGCACGGGGGGGGCTGGCAATTCACCCCTCCACTTT CASASTGGAGNSPLHF
TRBD2 NA TRBJ2-7 TRBV30 TGTGCCTGGAGTGTAGGGGAGGGCCCCTACGAGCAGTACTTC CAWSVGEGPYEQYF
NA NA TRBJ1-2 TRBV7-3 TGTGCCAGCAGTCTAACGGGCAGTCCTTTTCCCTATGGCTACACCTTC CASSLTGSPFPYGYTF
TRBD1 NA TRBJ1-2 TRBV5-4 TGTGCCAGTTCAGGGGGCGCGGGTGGCTACACCTTC CASSGGAGGYTF
NA NA TRBJ2-4 TRBV7-2 TGTGCCAGCAGCTTAGAGGCAGGGGACATTCAGTACTTC CASSLEAGDIQYF
NA once TRBJ1-6 TRBV5-1 TGCGCCAGCAGCTTGGAGGGGGGGAATAATTCACCCCTCCACTTT CASSLEGGNNSPLHF
NA NA TRBJ1-1 TRBV28 TGTGCCAGCAGTTTAGGACAGATGCTTACGAACACTGAAGCTTTCTTT CASSLGQMLTNTEAFF
NA NA TRBJ2-7 TRBV7-9 TGTGCCAGCAGCCAATCCACGGGACGGTCCGACGAGCAGTACTTC CASSQSTGRSDEQYF
NA NA TRBJ2-1 TRBV6-4 TGTGCCAGCAGTTCAGGGGAGACAGCAGAGCAGTTCTTC CASSSGETAEQFF
NA NA TRBJ1-1 TRBV30 TGTGCCTGGGGGAGGGACATGAACACTGAAGCTTTCTTT CAWGRDMNTEAFF
NA NA TRBJ1-1 TRBV28 TGTGCCAGCAGTTGGCTGACCTGGAATATGTGGTTGGGAGAAGCTTTCTTT CASSWLTWNMWLGEAFF
TRBD2 NA TRBJ2-3 TRBV11-2 TGTGCCAGCAGCTATCGGGGGGGCCCAGATACGCAGTATTTT CASSYRGGPDTQYF